This TCR beta chain originates from a study of blood T cell repertoires in COVID-19. For the study at large: Specimens from acute and convalescent COVID-19 originated in the United States, Italy and Spain. In each case, the material was cDNA or gDNA derived from T cells, B-cell-depleted T cells, or PBMCs.

Authors' processing steps: Reference gene primer amplification gave nucleated cell count estimates. This table comes from immunoSEQ multiplex PCR, and its TCRdb copy is limited to in-frame clones, with some not included. The DNA was the basis for D and trimming; V, J and clone size are from that table. The sample carries 310,000 or so clones, more than 75% recorded once. CDR3 length equals 13 residues. J gave up 2 bases and V 2 bases, and 1 base lay outside the gene matches. The germline V gene has CDR1 SGDLS and CDR2 YYNGEE. This clone has a handful of counts. The sample has other DNA sequences that encode this CDR3 too.

The specimen was peripheral blood. The TCR originated in a woman in her fifties or sixties with active or convalescent COVID-19. The chain recombines TRBV9 with TRBJ2-7, with TRBD1 matching over 7 bases. This CDR3 reads CASSVGTAYEQYF. CDR3 bases: TGTGCCAGCAGCGTCGGGACAGCCTACGAGCAGTACTTC. Full variable domain (rest looked up from reference TRBV9 and TRBJ2-7): DSGVTQTPKHLITATGQRVTLRCSPRSGDLSVYWYQQSLDQGLQFLIQYYNGEERAKGNILERFSAQQFPDLHSELNLSSLELGDSALYFCASSVGTAYEQYFGPGTRLTVT.